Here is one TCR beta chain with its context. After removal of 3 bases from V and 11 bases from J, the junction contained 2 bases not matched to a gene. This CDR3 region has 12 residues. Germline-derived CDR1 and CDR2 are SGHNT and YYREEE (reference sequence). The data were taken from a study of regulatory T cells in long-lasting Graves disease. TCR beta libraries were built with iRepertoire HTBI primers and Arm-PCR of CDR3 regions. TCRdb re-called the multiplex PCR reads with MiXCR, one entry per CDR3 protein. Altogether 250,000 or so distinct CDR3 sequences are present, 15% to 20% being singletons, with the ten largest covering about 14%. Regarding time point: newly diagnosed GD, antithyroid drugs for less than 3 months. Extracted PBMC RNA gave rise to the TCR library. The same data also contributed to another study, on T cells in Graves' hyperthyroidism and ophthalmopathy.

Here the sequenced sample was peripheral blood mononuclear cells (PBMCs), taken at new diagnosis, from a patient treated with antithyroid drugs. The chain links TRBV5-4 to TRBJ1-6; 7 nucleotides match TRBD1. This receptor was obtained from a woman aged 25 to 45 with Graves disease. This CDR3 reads CASSYDRAPLHF. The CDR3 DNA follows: TGTGCCAGCAGCTACGACAGGGCACCCCTCCACTTT.